This record looks at one T cell receptor beta chain sequence and its context. Per germline, CDR1 SGHRS and CDR2 YFSETQ. V was trimmed by 5 bases and J by 4 bases, leaving 19 bases between them. This CDR3 has 16 amino acids. The table came from immunoSEQ multiplex PCR; TCRdb's copy has only in-frame clones and leaves some out. The table has 240,000 or so clones, approximately 86% seen once. The data belong to a study of blood T cell repertoires in COVID-19. Material for sequencing was peripheral blood. The receptor was derived from a woman between 70 and 85 years old with active or convalescent COVID-19. The chain employs TRBV5-1 and TRBJ1-3; D is unclear. CDR3 in amino acids: CASRLSDGLSGNTIYF. The CDR3 DNA reads TGCGCCAGCAGGCTCTCCGACGGGTTGTCGGGAAACACCATATATTTT.